This entry concerns a single T cell receptor (beta chain). What it binds is not known. Libraries were prepared by immunoSEQ multiplex PCR; TCRdb keeps only in-frame clonotypes and omits some of them. The sample lists 35,000 to 50,000 clones; approximately 90% were seen once. This specimen belongs to a study of lymphopenia after photon versus proton radiotherapy. The CDR3 runs to 15 residues. Looked up from germline, CDR1 is SGHRS and CDR2 is YFSETQ. The V end lost 0 bases, the J end lost 4 bases, and 13 bases lay between the germline ends. Overall study findings and caveats: Better survival with proton therapy was suggested as possible, not demonstrated. After lymphocyte nadir, photon-treated repertoires showed oligoclonal expansion, especially CD8+ Temra. Photon-treated patients lost naive T cells and TCR diversity; proton-treated stayed stable. In patients who died, overall survival fell as post-nadir TCR diversity dropped more.

This receptor was taken from a man between 60 and 75 years old with cholangiocarcinoma. This sequence joins TRBV5-1 and TRBJ1-1, with no clear D. Here the sequenced sample was peripheral blood, taken from a patient treated with photon-based radiotherapy. In DNA, the CDR3 is TGCGCCAGCAGCTTGGCCCGGTCATTGGGCACTGAAGCTTTCTTT. It specifies CASSLARSLGTEAFF.